The rows below give T cell receptor beta chains drawn from one sample of a study of shared clonotypes between healthy human individuals. Data came from immunoSEQ multiplex PCR; TCRdb stores just in-frame clones and leaves some out. The sample has under 2,000,000 clones, about 94% seen once; the top ten hold roughly 1%. Material: naive CD8+ T cells sorted from blood. The receptors here all came from a man aged 18 to 35 in good health. Both conserved end residues are part of each CDR3. The D gene is left open where the match is weak. Size values are once, few and many counts, or a class for expanded clones, and some rows have none.

NA,TRBV10-1,TRBJ2-2,NA,TGCGCCAGCAGTGAGGGGGGAACGACCGGGGAGCTGTTTTTT,CASSEGGTTGELFF
NA,TRBV4-3,TRBJ2-4,TRBD1,TGCGCCAGCAGCCAAGTGGCGCAGGGGGCGCCCAAAAACATTCAGTACTTC,CASSQVAQGAPKNIQYF
once,TRBV30,TRBJ1-2,NA,TGTGCCTGGACCTTGACAGTAGCTAACTATGGCTACACCTTC,CAWTLTVANYGYTF
NA,TRBV5-1,TRBJ2-5,TRBD1,TGCGCCAGCAGCTTGGGGACAGGGGCGTACCAAGAGACCCAGTACTTC,CASSLGTGAYQETQYF
NA,TRBV7-9,TRBJ2-7,TRBD1,TGTGCCAGCACCTTCCCCGCCGGGACAGTCGGCTCCTACGAGCAGTACTTC,CASTFPAGTVGSYEQYF
NA,TRBV4-3,TRBJ2-7,NA,TGCGCCAGCAGCCACCACCCAGGGGAGGGGTACGAGCAGTACTTC,CASSHHPGEGYEQYF
NA,TRBV29-1,TRBJ2-7,NA,TGCAGCGTTGAAGTTAGCGCCTCCTACGAGCAGTACTTC,CSVEVSASYEQYF
NA,TRBV13,TRBJ2-5,TRBD2,TGTGCCAGCAGCTGGGGACTAGCGGGCCAAGAGACCCAGTACTTC,CASSWGLAGQETQYF
once,TRBV7-9,TRBJ2-1,TRBD1,TGTGCCAGCAACCCGACAGGGGGCATTGAGCAGTTCTTC,CASNPTGGIEQFF
NA,TRBV5-5,TRBJ2-7,NA,TGTGCCAGCAGCTTCGGCGGCCTCTCCTACGAGCAGTACTTC,CASSFGGLSYEQYF
NA,TRBV9,TRBJ1-5,NA,TGTGCCAGCAGCGTAGGGGGCTCCAATCAGCCCCAGCATTTT,CASSVGGSNQPQHF
NA,TRBV27,TRBJ2-2,NA,TGTGCCAGCAGTTTAATAGTGGAGGGAGGGGAGCTGTTTTTT,CASSLIVEGGELFF
NA,TRBV27,TRBJ2-7,TRBD2,TGTGCCAGCAGTTTTGGACTAGCCCGCGAGCAGTACTTC,CASSFGLAREQYF
NA,TRBV9,TRBJ1-6,NA,TGTGCCAGCAGCGTCCTTGACCCCGGATACTCACCCCTCCACTTT,CASSVLDPGYSPLHF
NA,TRBV7-6,TRBJ1-1,NA,TGTGCCAGCAGCTTAGAGGCTCGATTCACTGAAGCTTTCTTT,CASSLEARFTEAFF
NA,TRBV5-6,TRBJ1-1,TRBD1,TGTGCCAGCAGTTCAGGGGGCCCTGAAGCTTTCTTT,CASSSGGPEAFF
NA,TRBV5-6,TRBJ2-7,NA,TGTGCCAGCAGCTTCGACTTAAACGGCTCCTACGAGCAGTACTTC,CASSFDLNGSYEQYF
NA,TRBV5-4,TRBJ1-6,TRBD1,TGTGCCAGCCGGCCCGGGCAGGGGGATTCACCCCTCCACTTT,CASRPGQGDSPLHF
NA,TRBV6-5,TRBJ2-3,TRBD2,TGTGCCAGCGCACTAGCGTTTACAGATACGCAGTATTTT,CASALAFTDTQYF
NA,TRBV13,TRBJ2-7,NA,TGTGCCAGCAGCCTGGGCAGATCCTACGAGCAGTACTTC,CASSLGRSYEQYF
NA,TRBV6-5,TRBJ2-7,NA,TGTGCCAGCAGTTCCCTCGGGGGACAGACCTACGAGCAGTACTTC,CASSSLGGQTYEQYF
NA,TRBV6-5,TRBJ2-1,NA,TGTGCCAGCAGTTATTCGGACTCAAGCTCCTACAATGAGCAGTTCTTC,CASSYSDSSSYNEQFF
once,TRBV15,TRBJ2-1,NA,TGTGCCACCAGCAGGGATGACACCCCGGGGTTCAATGAGCAGTTCTTC,CATSRDDTPGFNEQFF
NA,TRBV4-3,TRBJ2-7,TRBD1,TGCGCCAGCAGCCAAGATGGGACAGAAAGCTCCTACGAGCAGTACTTC,CASSQDGTESSYEQYF
NA,TRBV5-5,TRBJ1-6,NA,TGTGCCAGCAGCTTGATTATAGGGGATTCACCCCTCCACTTT,CASSLIIGDSPLHF
NA,TRBV27,TRBJ2-7,TRBD1,TGTGCCAGCAGCCCGGACAGGGTCTACGAGCAGTACTTC,CASSPDRVYEQYF
NA,TRBV6-5,TRBJ1-1,TRBD1,TGTGCCAGCAGTTCCCAGGGGGGGGCAAACACTGAAGCTTTCTTT,CASSSQGGANTEAFF
NA,TRBV6-1,TRBJ1-5,NA,TGTGCCAGCATGGCAGATCTTAGCAATCAGCCCCAGCATTTT,CASMADLSNQPQHF
NA,TRBV19,TRBJ2-1,TRBD2,TGTGCCAGTAGTATAACGGGACTAGCGGGAGGGATATCCTACAATGAGCAGTTCTTC,CASSITGLAGGISYNEQFF
NA,TRBV2,TRBJ1-4,TRBD1,TGTGCCAGCGACTCGGACCGGGACAGGGCTAATGAAAAACTGTTTTTT,CASDSDRDRANEKLFF